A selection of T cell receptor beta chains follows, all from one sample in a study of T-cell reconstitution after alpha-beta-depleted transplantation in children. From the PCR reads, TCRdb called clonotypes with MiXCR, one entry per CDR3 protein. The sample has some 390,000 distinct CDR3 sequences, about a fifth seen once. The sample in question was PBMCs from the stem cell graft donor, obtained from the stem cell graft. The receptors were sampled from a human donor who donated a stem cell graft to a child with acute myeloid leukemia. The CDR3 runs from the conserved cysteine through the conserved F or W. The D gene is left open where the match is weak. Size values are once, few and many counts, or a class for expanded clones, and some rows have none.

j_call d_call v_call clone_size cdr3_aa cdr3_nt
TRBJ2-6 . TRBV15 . CATSGLGSGANVLTF TGTGCCACCAGCGGGTTGGGCTCTGGGGCCAACGTCCTGACTTTC
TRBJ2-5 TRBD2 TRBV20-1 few CSASTSGSIETQYF TGCAGTGCTAGCACTAGCGGGAGTATTGAGACCCAGTACTTC
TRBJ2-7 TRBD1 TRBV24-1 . CATSGDSSYEQYF TGTGCCACCAGTGGGGACAGTTCCTACGAGCAGTACTTC
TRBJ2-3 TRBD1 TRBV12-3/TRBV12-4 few CATGQGAQDTQYF TGTGCCACCGGACAGGGGGCACAAGATACGCAGTATTTT
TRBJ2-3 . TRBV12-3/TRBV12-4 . CASRPQEDTQYF TGTGCCAGCAGGCCTCAGGAAGATACGCAGTATTTT
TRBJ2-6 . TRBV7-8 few CASSPRLGGSGANVLTF TGTGCCAGCAGCCCTAGATTAGGGGGCTCTGGGGCCAACGTCCTGACTTTC
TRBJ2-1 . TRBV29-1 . CSLIIREEGGYNEQFF TGCAGCCTAATCATCCGGGAGGAGGGGGGATACAATGAGCAGTTCTTC
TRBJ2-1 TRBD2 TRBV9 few CASSVGRGEGEQFF TGTGCCAGCAGCGTAGGACGAGGGGAGGGTGAGCAGTTCTTC
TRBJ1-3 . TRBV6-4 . CATGYMDSGNTIYF TGTGCCACCGGATACATGGACTCTGGAAACACCATATATTTT
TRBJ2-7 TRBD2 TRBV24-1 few CATSRGGSYEQYF TGTGCCACCAGTCGGGGCGGGAGCTACGAGCAGTACTTC
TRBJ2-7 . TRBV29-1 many CSAGPNIHEQYF TGCAGCGCGGGACCGAATATCCACGAGCAGTACTTC
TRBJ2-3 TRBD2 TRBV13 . CASSLDRSGGVLTDTQYF TGTGCCAGCAGCTTAGATCGCAGCGGGGGAGTTCTCACAGATACGCAGTATTTT
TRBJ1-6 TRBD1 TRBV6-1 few CASSEANRGGSPLHF TGTGCCAGCAGTGAAGCTAACAGGGGTGGCTCACCCCTCCACTTT